This T cell receptor beta chain emerged from a study of metastatic and nonmetastatic thyroid tumors. Study in general: For malignant and benign thyroid patients, tumor or nodule tissue and blood were the sources whose repertoires were compared. Overall study results and limits: Relative to benign nodules, malignant thyroid tumors were reportedly characterized by significantly elevated TCR beta diversity in blood and tumor.

This clone was picked up many times. The antigen remains unidentified. Authors' data handling: Clinicopathological groups supplied CDR3 differences that were used to build a distant-metastasis classifier for papillary thyroid cancer. TCRdb recomputed clones from the PCR reads via MiXCR. The V and J calls and clone size come from TCRdb's table, not from the authors' own analysis. The repertoire holds about 43,000 clones, with around 3.1% as singletons. Before thyroid surgery, none of the patients had received any treatment. The receptor comes from a female donor with papillary thyroid cancer or a benign thyroid nodule (not recorded which). Some clones in this sample may be carry-over from other donors' samples. Sequencing used blood.

The CDR3 nucleotides read TGTGCCAGCGTTGAAGTGAAGCGGGATGGAGATACGCAGTATTTT. Residues: CASVEVKRDGDTQYF. The chain has TRBV28 and TRBJ2-3, with 7 bases identical to TRBD2. V was pared by 8 bases and J by 5 bases, with 13 bases of the junction left unmatched. Germline V lookup: CDR1 MDHEN, CDR2 SYDVKM. The CDR3 covers 15 residues.